These 21 T cell receptor beta chains were all obtained from the same sample, sequenced in a study of blood T cell repertoires in COVID-19. Data came from immunoSEQ multiplex PCR; TCRdb stores just in-frame clones and leaves some out. The sample shows 54,000 or so clones, over 80% of them seen only once. Sequencing input: peripheral blood. These receptors came from a woman of 80 years or more with acute or convalescent COVID-19.

This sequence joins TRBV29-1 and TRBJ2-7; D ambiguous. CDR3 length equals 12 residues. With 5 bases removed from V and 5 bases from J, the gap between germline ends came to 13 bases. CDR1 and CDR2 from the germline V gene are SQVTM and ANQGSEA. The CDR3 loop reads CSVCQAPHEQYF. The CDR3 nucleotides read TGCAGCGTTTGCCAGGCCCCCCACGAGCAGTACTTC.

This sequence joins TRBV3-1 (or the pseudogene TRBV3-2) and TRBJ1-3; D is uncertain. The V end was cut by 1 base, the J end by 4 bases, with 14 bases between. Germline V gene data show CDR1 as LGHDT and CDR2 as YNNKEL (reference sequence). The CDR3 totals 16 residues. The CDR3 nucleotides are TGTGCCAGCAGCCAAGTTCCCCCCTCCTTAGGAAACACCATATATTTT. It specifies CASSQVPPSLGNTIYF.

This rearrangement joins TRBV2 to TRBJ2-7; 9 bases align to TRBD1. CDR1 SNHLY and CDR2 FYNNEI come from the germline V gene. V shed 8 bases, J shed 7 bases, and the junction held 12 bases outside the gene matches. The CDR3 is 14 amino acids. Here the CDR3 reads CASRGAQGAGEQYF. The CDR3 coding sequence is TGTGCCAGCCGAGGGGCACAGGGGGCGGGGGAGCAGTACTTC.

CDR3 protein: CASSSQDYGIQYF. The CDR3 bases are TGTGCCAGCAGCTCTCAGGATTACGGCATTCAGTACTTC. This sequence joins TRBV7-6 and TRBJ2-4; D is uncertain. This CDR3 has 13 residues. Germline V gene sequence: CDR1 SGHVS, CDR2 FNYEAQ. Trimming took off 4 bases at V and 9 bases at J, with 13 bases between the two ends.

This sequence joins TRBV5-1 and TRBJ2-5; tentative D call: TRBD2 (5 bases). The CDR3 is made up of 15 amino acids. Between the trimmed V and J ends, which lost 0 bases and 7 bases, there was a span of 16 bases. CDR1 SGHRS and CDR2 YFSETQ come from the germline V gene. The CDR3 spells CASSLEERARRTQYF. The CDR3 DNA sequence: TGCGCCAGCAGCTTGGAGGAGAGGGCCCGCCGGACCCAGTACTTC.

This chain links TRBV5-1 with TRBJ2-5; the match to TRBD2 covers 13 bases. V shed 4 bases and J 7 bases; nucleotides not matched to a gene: 10. The CDR3 is made up of 16 amino acids. Germline CDR1 reads SGHRS; CDR2 reads YFSETQ. Here the CDR3 DNA reads TGCGCCAGCAGCCCCCGGACTAGCGGGAGTGGGGGGACCCAGTACTTC. The encoded protein is CASSPRTSGSGGTQYF. The variable domain in full, completed from reference TRBV5-1 and TRBJ2-5, reads KAGVTQTPRYLIKTRGQQVTLSCSPISGHRSVSWYQQTPGQGLQFLFEYFSETQRNKGNFPGRFSGRQFSNSRSEMNVSTLELGDSALYLCASSPRTSGSGGTQYFGPGTRLLVL.

The V and J genes are TRBV19 and TRBJ1-4; perhaps TRBD1 as D (5 bases). V lost 3 bases to trimming and J lost 2 bases, with 13 bases between them. Germline values: CDR1 LNHDA, CDR2 SQIVND (reference sequence). CDR3 size: 16 residues. In DNA, the CDR3 is TGTGCCAGTAGTATGGCAGGGATTTCCACTAATGAAAAACTGTTTTTT. This encodes CASSMAGISTNEKLFF. Supplemented by reference TRBV19 and TRBJ1-4, the full variable domain reads DGGITQSPKYLFRKEGQNVTLSCEQNLNHDAMYWYRQDPGQGLRLIYYSQIVNDFQKGDIAEGYSVSREKKESFPLTVTSAQKNPTAFYLCASSMAGISTNEKLFFGSGTQLSVL.

The rearrangement links TRBV5-1 to TRBJ1-4; the D gene is possibly TRBD1 (6 bases). Germline CDR1 and CDR2: SGHRS and YFSETQ. Trimming left V 2 bases short and J 1 base short, with 12 bases between. This CDR3 spans 16 amino acids. The CDR3 bases are TGCGCCAGCAGCTTTGGGCAACAGGGAACTAATGAAAAACTGTTTTTT. Amino acid sequence: CASSFGQQGTNEKLFF.

This sequence joins TRBV14 and TRBJ2-2; possible D gene TRBD1, 5 bases. Trimming left V 5 bases short and J 5 bases short, with 9 bases between. This CDR3 spans 13 amino acids. Per germline, CDR1 SGHDN and CDR2 FVKESK. The CDR3 DNA reads TGTGCCAGCAGCGCGACAGTAACCGGGGAGCTGTTTTTT. Its translation is CASSATVTGELFF.

V usage is TRBV6-4 and J usage is TRBJ1-6; D gene ambiguous. Per the germline V gene, CDR1 is MRHNA and CDR2 is SNTAGT. The CDR3 is 13 amino acids. V was shortened by 5 bases and J by 5 bases, with 7 bases between the two germline ends. This CDR3 reads CASSTDNNSPLHF. The CDR3 DNA is TGTGCCAGCAGTACAGATAATAATTCACCCCTCCACTTT.

V is TRBV21-1 and J is TRBJ1-5. TRBV21-1 is an annotated pseudogene. This CDR3 is 12 amino acids long. The CDR3 DNA reads TGTGCCAGCATGAGGCGGAATCAGCCCCAGCATTTT. It is translated as CASMRRNQPQHF.

This sequence joins TRBV7-9 and TRBJ1-1; 8 bases map to TRBD1. The germline V gene encodes CDR1 SEHNR and CDR2 FQNEAQ (reference sequence). The J segment lost 0 bases and the V segment lost 5 bases, leaving 5 bases of the junction unmatched. The CDR3 consists of 15 residues. The CDR3, as DNA: TGTGCCAGCAGCATCGGACAGGGCCTGAACACTGAAGCTTTCTTT. It encodes CASSIGQGLNTEAFF.

Comment on this clone: One end of the junction does not line up with germline, which may come from a read error. V and J are TRBV7-7 and TRBJ2-7, with unresolved D. From germline, CDR1 is SSHAT and CDR2 FNYEAQ (reference sequence). There are 13 residues in the CDR3. The CDR3 region has the DNA TGTGCTAGCAGCTCAAACCGCTACAGCGAGCAGTACTTC. It translates to CASSSNRYSEQYF. Full variable domain (outside the CDR3, taken from reference TRBV7-7 and TRBJ2-7): GAGVSQSPRYKVTKRGQDVTLRCDPISSHATLYWYQQALGQGPEFLTYFNYEAQPDKSGLPSDRFSAERPEGSISTLTIQRTEQRDSAMYRCASSSNRYSEQYFGPGTRLTVT.

The chain is built from TRBV28 and TRBJ2-2; a possible D gene is TRBD1 (6 bases). CDR3 size: 12 residues. Looked up from germline, CDR1 is MDHEN and CDR2 is SYDVKM. V was clipped by 11 bases and J by 6 bases, with 13 bases between them. CDR3 coding DNA: TGTGCCGGGGGCTGGACGGCCGGGGAGCTGTTTTTT. Encoded protein: CAGGWTAGELFF.

V and J are TRBV19 and TRBJ1-6, with D uncertain. The V end was cut by 0 bases, the J end by 9 bases, with 9 bases between. The CDR3 has 14 residues. Germline V gene lookup returns CDR1 LNHDA and CDR2 SQIVND (reference sequence). As DNA, the CDR3 is TGTGCCAGTAGTATAGACGGCGGTCGTTCACCCCTCCACTTT. This codes for CASSIDGGRSPLHF.

The CDR3 loop reads CASSLGALNSPLHF. The CDR3 DNA reads TGTGCCAGCAGCCTTGGGGCCCTTAATTCACCCCTCCACTTT. The rearrangement links TRBV4-2 to TRBJ1-6; maybe TRBD1 (5 bases). This CDR3 is 14 amino acids long. Trimming took 4 bases from V and 6 from J, leaving 10 bases between them. Germline V gene data show CDR1 as LGHNA and CDR2 as YNFKEQ.

The chain has TRBV19 and TRBJ1-2; possible D gene TRBD1, 5 bases. The V gene lost 4 bases and the J gene lost 8 bases, with 11 bases spanning the gap. In germline, CDR1 is LNHDA, CDR2 SQIVND (reference sequence). The CDR3 is 12 residues long. The CDR3 DNA is TGTGCCAGTAGTACCAGGGCTCAAGGCTACACCTTC. Its protein is CASSTRAQGYTF.

V is TRBV7-9 and J is TRBJ2-5, with TRBD2 as a possible D gene (5 bases). The CDR3 runs 15 residues. V lost 1 base and J 4 bases, leaving 13 bases between the germline ends. Per germline, CDR1 SEHNR and CDR2 FQNEAQ (reference sequence). The CDR3 here is CASSLVQSAGETQYF. CDR3 bases: TGTGCCAGCAGCTTAGTACAGTCGGCGGGAGAGACCCAGTACTTC.

J is TRBJ2-2 and V is TRBV5-1; 13 bases agree with TRBD2. The junction had 2 bases not matched to a gene; V was cut back by 1 base and J by 5 bases. Germline CDR1 SGHRS, CDR2 YFSETQ. The CDR3 sequence is 16 residues long. DNA for the CDR3: TGCGCCAGCAGCTTGACTAGCGGGAGGGGTACCGGGGAGCTGTTTTTT. Protein product: CASSLTSGRGTGELFF.

The chain has TRBV6-5 and TRBJ1-5; no reliable D call. CDR1 MNHEY and CDR2 SVGAGI come from the germline V gene. V lost 3 bases to trimming and J lost 4 bases, with 7 bases between them. The CDR3 covers 13 residues. CDR3 loop: CASSYGRNQPQHF. For the CDR3, the DNA is TGTGCCAGCAGTTATGGGCGAAATCAGCCCCAGCATTTT.

The chain uses TRBV19 and TRBJ1-5; D gene unclear. The CDR3 sequence is 13 residues long. The germline gives CDR1 LNHDA, CDR2 SQIVND (reference sequence). Trimming removed 3 bases from V and 6 bases from J, with 9 bases in between. The CDR3 spells CASSIAGLQPQHF. The CDR3 nucleotides read TGTGCCAGTAGTATCGCAGGTCTTCAGCCCCAGCATTTT.